These 9 T cell receptor beta chains share one sample of origin, sequenced in a study of cytotoxic CD8 clonotypes in ibrutinib-treated CLL. Some clones are missing from TCRdb's copy, which holds only in-frame ones; the method was immunoSEQ multiplex PCR. The data show over 250,000 clones, with more than 70% seen just once and about 5% held by the top ten. The input for sequencing was PBMCs, taken at disease progression, from a patient treated with ibrutinib. These receptors were collected from a human donor with chronic lymphocytic leukemia.

The rearrangement links TRBV7-3 to TRBJ2-1; maybe TRBD2 (5 bases). CDR1 is SGHTA, CDR2 FQGTGA, per germline. Trimming took off 2 bases at V and 3 bases at J, with 5 bases between the two ends. The CDR3 runs to 13 residues. CDR3 loop: CASSLGLYNEQFF. In nucleotides, the CDR3 is TGTGCCAGCAGCTTAGGACTCTACAATGAGCAGTTCTTC.

This chain uses TRBV10-3 with TRBJ2-7; D ambiguous. CDR3 length: 17 residues. The V gene's germline CDR1 is ENHRY and CDR2 SYGVKD. V was trimmed by 0 bases and J by 5 bases, leaving 20 bases between them. CDR3 DNA: TGTGCCATCAGTGAGTCGATCCCTCTAGTGTGGACCCACGAGCAGTACTTC. Translated: CAISESIPLVWTHEQYF.

V usage is TRBV7-3 and J usage is TRBJ2-7; tentative D call: TRBD2 (6 bases). Germline V gives CDR1 SGHTA, CDR2 FQGTGA. V dropped 2 bases and J dropped 4 bases, with 9 bases sitting between them. This CDR3 contains 13 residues. The CDR3 region is CASSLSGRYEQYF. The CDR3 DNA reads as TGTGCCAGCAGCTTATCCGGGAGATACGAGCAGTACTTC.

J is TRBJ2-5 and V is TRBV9; possibly TRBD1 for D (5 bases). In germline, CDR1 is SGDLS, CDR2 YYNGEE. Trimming stripped 1 base from V and 3 bases from J, with 7 bases between. The CDR3 has 13 residues. The CDR3 DNA sequence: TGTGCCAGCAGCGTAAGGGGCAAAGAGACCCAGTACTTC. It yields the protein CASSVRGKETQYF.

The rearrangement links TRBV6-6 to TRBJ1-4; D is unclear. The V end was cut by 3 bases, the J end by 0 bases, with 8 bases between. CDR3 length: 15 residues. Germline V gene data show CDR1 as MNHNY and CDR2 as SVGAGI (reference sequence). The CDR3 region is CASSYLAATNEKLFF. The CDR3 coding sequence is TGTGCCAGCAGTTATCTCGCTGCAACTAATGAAAAACTGTTTTTT.

This chain joins TRBV4-1 and TRBJ2-2; 7 positions match TRBD2. CDR3 length equals 14 residues. Germline values: CDR1 MGHRA, CDR2 YSYEKL. The V segment lost 1 base and the J segment 7 bases; nucleotides outside the gene matches: 3. Written as DNA, the CDR3 is TGCGCCAGCAGCCAAGCGACGGGAGGCGGGGAGCTGTTTTTT. Its protein is CASSQATGGGELFF.

This clone was picked up one time. This chain uses TRBV7-9 with TRBJ1-3, with TRBD1 as a possible D gene (5 bases). Germline V gene sequence: CDR1 SEHNR, CDR2 FQNEAQ (reference sequence). The CDR3 has 18 residues. Between the trimmed V and J ends, which lost 4 bases and 0 bases, there was a span of 19 bases. This CDR3 is CASSSREGSTSSGNTIYF. As DNA, the CDR3 is TGTGCCAGCAGCTCACGGGAGGGGTCAACTTCCTCTGGAAACACCATATATTTT.

This sequence joins TRBV7-6 and TRBJ2-3; TRBD1 might be the D (6 bases). CDR3 size: 15 residues. The germline V gene has CDR1 SGHVS and CDR2 FNYEAQ. Deletions cut 0 bases from V and 0 bases from J, with 7 bases between. The CDR3 DNA is TGTGCCAGCAGCTTAGCGGGGACAAGCACAGATACGCAGTATTTT. Encoded protein: CASSLAGTSTDTQYF.

Notes on this clone: An end of the junction differs from the germline gene, which may be a read error. The chain recombines TRBV25-1 with TRBJ1-5; D unresolved. Germline V gene lookup returns CDR1 MGHDK and CDR2 SYGVNS. The CDR3 sequence is 13 residues long. The CDR3 protein is CASSEFGNRPQHF. The CDR3 DNA follows: TGTGCCAGCAGTGAATTTGGGAATCGGCCCCAGCATTTT.